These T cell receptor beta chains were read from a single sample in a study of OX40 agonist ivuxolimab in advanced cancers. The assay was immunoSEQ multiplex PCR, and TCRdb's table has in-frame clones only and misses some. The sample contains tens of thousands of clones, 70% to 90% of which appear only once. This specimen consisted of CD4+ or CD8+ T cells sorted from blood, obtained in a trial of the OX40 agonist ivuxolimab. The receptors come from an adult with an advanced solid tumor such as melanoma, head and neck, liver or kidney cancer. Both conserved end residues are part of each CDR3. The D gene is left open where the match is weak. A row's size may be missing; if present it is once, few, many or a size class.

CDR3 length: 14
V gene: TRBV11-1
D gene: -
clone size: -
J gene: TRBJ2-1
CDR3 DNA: TGTGCCAGCAGCTTCGGGGGATCCTACAATGAGCAGTTCTTC
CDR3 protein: CASSFGGSYNEQFF

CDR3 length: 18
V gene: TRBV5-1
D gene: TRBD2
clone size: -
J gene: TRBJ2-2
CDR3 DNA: TGCGCCAGCAGCCCCCAAATTAGCGGGAATGATCTTAGCGGGGAGCTGTTTTTT
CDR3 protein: CASSPQISGNDLSGELFF

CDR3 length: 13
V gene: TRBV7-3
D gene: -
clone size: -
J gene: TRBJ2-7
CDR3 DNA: TGTGCCAGCAGTCTCGGAACAGGCTACGAGCAGTACTTC
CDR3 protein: CASSLGTGYEQYF

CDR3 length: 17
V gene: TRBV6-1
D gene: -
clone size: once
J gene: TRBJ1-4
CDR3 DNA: TGTGCCAGCAGTGAAGACCGGGACACAGCAACTAATGAAAAACTGTTTTTT
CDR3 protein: CASSEDRDTATNEKLFF

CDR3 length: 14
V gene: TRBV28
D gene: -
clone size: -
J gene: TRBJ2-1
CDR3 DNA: TGTGCCAGCAGTTTCCCCGGCTCCTACAATGAGCAGTTCTTC
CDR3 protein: CASSFPGSYNEQFF

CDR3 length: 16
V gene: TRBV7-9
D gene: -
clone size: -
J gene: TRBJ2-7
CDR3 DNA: TGTGCCAGCAGCCGAGGTAGGGCTAGCGAGTTCTACGAGCAGTACTTC
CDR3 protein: CASSRGRASEFYEQYF

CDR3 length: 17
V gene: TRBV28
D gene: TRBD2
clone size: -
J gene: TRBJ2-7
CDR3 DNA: TGTGCCAGCAGTTTAGCTAGCGGGAGGCCGGGGCTTTACGAGCAGTACTTC
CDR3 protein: CASSLASGRPGLYEQYF

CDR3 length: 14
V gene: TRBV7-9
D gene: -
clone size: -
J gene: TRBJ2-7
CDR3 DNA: TGTGCCAGCAGCTTAGCAGGGGTGGCCTACGAGCAGTACTTC
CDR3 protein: CASSLAGVAYEQYF

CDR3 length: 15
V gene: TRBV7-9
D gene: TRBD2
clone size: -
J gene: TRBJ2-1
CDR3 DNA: TGTGCCAGCAGGCGGACTAGCGGGTTATACAATGAGCAGTTCTTC
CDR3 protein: CASRRTSGLYNEQFF

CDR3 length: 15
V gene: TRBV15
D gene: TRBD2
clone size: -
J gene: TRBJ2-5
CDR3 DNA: TGTGCCACCAGCGGTTCTAGCGGGAGGGTTGAGACCCAGTACTTC
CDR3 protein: CATSGSSGRVETQYF

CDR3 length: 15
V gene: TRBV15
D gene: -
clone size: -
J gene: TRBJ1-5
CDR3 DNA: TGTGCCACCAGCAGAGATAGGGGAGGGGGTCGGCCCCAGCATTTT
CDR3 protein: CATSRDRGGGRPQHF

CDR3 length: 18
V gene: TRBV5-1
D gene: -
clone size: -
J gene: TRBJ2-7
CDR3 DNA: TGCGCCAGCAGCTTGGCTCCCGGACGTAGAGGACAGACCTACGAGCAGTACTTC
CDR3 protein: CASSLAPGRRGQTYEQYF

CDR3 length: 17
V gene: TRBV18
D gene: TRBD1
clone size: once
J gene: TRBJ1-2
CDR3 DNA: TGTGCCAGCTCACCTCGGACAGGGGACCCAGCTAACTATGGCTACACCTTC
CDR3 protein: CASSPRTGDPANYGYTF

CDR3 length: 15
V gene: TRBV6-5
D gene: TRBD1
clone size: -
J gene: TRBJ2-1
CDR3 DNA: TGTGCCAGCAGTTTTACAGGGGCCTCCTACAATGAGCAGTTCTTC
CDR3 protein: CASSFTGASYNEQFF

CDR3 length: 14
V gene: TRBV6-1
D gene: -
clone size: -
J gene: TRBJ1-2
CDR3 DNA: TGTGCCAGCAGTTCCTGGACTGCGAGCGGTGGCTACACCTTC
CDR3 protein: CASSSWTASGGYTF

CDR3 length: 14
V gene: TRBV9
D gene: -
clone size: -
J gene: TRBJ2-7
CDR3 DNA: TGTGCCAGCAGCGTAGTTGGGGGTTCCTACGAGCAGTACTTC
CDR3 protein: CASSVVGGSYEQYF

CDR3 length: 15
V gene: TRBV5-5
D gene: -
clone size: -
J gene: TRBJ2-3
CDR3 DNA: TGTGCCAGCAGTTCGAAAGGGGCGTACCCAGATACGCAGTATTTT
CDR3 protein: CASSSKGAYPDTQYF

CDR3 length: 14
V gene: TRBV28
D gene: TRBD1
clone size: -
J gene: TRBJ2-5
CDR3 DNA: TGTGCCAGCAGTTTATCAGGGGGTTCGAAGACCCAGTACTTC
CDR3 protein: CASSLSGGSKTQYF

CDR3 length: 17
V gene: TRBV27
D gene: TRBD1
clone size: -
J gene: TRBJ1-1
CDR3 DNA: TGTGCCAGCACTCCCGGACAGGGGGCAAGTCTTGTTGCTGAAGCTTTCTTT
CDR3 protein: CASTPGQGASLVAEAFF

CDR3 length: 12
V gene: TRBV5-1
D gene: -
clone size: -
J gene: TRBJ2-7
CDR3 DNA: TGCGCCAGCTCGACAGACTTCTACGAGCAGTACTTC
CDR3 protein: CASSTDFYEQYF

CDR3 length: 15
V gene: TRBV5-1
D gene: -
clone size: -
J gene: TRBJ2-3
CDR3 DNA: TGCGCCAGCAGCTTCTCGGGCAGTTACCCAGATACGCAGTATTTT
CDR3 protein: CASSFSGSYPDTQYF

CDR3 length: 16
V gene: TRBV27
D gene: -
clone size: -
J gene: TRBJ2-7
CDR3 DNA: TGTGCCAGCAGTGCAAAATACGGACAGCTACCATACGAGCAGTACTTC
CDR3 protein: CASSAKYGQLPYEQYF

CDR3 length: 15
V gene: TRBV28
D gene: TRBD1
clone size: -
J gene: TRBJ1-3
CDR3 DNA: TGTGCCAGCAGTCCCGGGACAGCCTCTGGAAACACCATATATTTT
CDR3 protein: CASSPGTASGNTIYF

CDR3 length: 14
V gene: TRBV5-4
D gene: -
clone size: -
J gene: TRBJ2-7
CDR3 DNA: TGTGCCAGCAGCTCCTGGGACGTCTCCTACGAGCAGTACTTC
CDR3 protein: CASSSWDVSYEQYF

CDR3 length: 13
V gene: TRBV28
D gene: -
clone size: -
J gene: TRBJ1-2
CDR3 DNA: TGTGCCAGCAGTTTATTGGGGCCATATGGCTACACCTTC
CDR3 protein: CASSLLGPYGYTF

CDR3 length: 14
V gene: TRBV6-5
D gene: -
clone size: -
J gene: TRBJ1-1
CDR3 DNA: TGTGCCAGCAGTTACTCGTTACTTTTGCCCGAAGCTTTCTTT
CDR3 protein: CASSYSLLLPEAFF

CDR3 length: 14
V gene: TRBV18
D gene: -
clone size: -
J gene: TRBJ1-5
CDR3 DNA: TGTGCCAGCTCACCATCGACAGCTAATCAGCCCCAGCATTTT
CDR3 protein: CASSPSTANQPQHF

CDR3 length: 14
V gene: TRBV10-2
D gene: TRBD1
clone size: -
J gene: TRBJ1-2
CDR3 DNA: TGCGCCACCCGCGGACAGGGTCGATTAGGAGGCTACACCTTC
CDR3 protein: CATRGQGRLGGYTF

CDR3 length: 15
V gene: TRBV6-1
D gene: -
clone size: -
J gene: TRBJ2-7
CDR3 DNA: TGTGCCAGCAGTGAACTACAGGGCACCAACTACGAGCAGTACTTC
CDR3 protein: CASSELQGTNYEQYF

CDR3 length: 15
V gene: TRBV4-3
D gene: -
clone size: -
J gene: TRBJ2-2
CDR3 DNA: TGCGCCAGCAGCCAAGATCCGGCAGGGGACGGGGAGCTGTTTTTT
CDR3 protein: CASSQDPAGDGELFF

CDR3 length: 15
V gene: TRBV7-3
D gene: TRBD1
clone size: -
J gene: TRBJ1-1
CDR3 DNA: TGTGCCAGCAGCCCCAGGGAGGGGGCAAACACTGAAGCTTTCTTT
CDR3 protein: CASSPREGANTEAFF

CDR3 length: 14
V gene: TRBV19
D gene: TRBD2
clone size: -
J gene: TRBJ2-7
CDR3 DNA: TGTGCCAGTAGGGAACGGGGACTATCCTACGAGCAGTACTTC
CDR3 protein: CASRERGLSYEQYF

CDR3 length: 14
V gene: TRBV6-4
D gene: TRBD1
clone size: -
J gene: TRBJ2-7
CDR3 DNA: TGTGCCACCTTTTCCGGGACAGGTAAGTACGAGCAGTACTTC
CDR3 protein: CATFSGTGKYEQYF

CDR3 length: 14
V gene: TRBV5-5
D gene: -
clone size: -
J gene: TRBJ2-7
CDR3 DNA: TGTGCCAGCAGCCGGTTAGGGTCCCACTACGAGCAGTACTTC
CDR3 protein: CASSRLGSHYEQYF

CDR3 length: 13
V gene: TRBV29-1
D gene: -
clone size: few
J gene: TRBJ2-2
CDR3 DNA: TGCAGCGCCGACGGGCACAACACCGGGGAGCTGTTTTTT
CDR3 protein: CSADGHNTGELFF

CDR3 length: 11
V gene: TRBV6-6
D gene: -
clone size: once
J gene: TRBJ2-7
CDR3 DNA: TGTGCCAGCAGGACTATCTACGAGCAGTACTTC
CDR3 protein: CASRTIYEQYF

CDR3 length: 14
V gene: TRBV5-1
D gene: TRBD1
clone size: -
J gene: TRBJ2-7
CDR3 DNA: TGCGCCAGCAGCATGGCACAGGGGAACTACGAGCAGTACTTC
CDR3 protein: CASSMAQGNYEQYF

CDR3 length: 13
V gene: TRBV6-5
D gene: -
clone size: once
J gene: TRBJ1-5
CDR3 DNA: TGTGCCGGCGGGGCGGGGGGCAATCAGCCCCAGCATTTT
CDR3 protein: CAGGAGGNQPQHF

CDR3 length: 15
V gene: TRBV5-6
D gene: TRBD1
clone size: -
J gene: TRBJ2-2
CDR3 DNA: TGTGCCAGCAGGAAGGGACAGGTTAACACCGGGGAGCTGTTTTTT
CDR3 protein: CASRKGQVNTGELFF

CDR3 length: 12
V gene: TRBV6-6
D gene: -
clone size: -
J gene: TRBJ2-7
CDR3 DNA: TGTGCCAGCAGTTACTCGAAGGACGAGCAGTACTTC
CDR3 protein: CASSYSKDEQYF

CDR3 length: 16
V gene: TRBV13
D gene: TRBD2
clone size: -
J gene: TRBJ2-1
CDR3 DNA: TGTGCCAGCAGCTTAGATTGGCGGGAGGGGAGCAATGAGCAGTTCTTC
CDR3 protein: CASSLDWREGSNEQFF

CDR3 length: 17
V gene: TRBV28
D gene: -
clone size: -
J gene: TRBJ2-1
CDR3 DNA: TGTGCCAGCAGCACTCTCCCGAGATTCCCCTCCTACAATGAGCAGTTCTTC
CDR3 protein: CASSTLPRFPSYNEQFF